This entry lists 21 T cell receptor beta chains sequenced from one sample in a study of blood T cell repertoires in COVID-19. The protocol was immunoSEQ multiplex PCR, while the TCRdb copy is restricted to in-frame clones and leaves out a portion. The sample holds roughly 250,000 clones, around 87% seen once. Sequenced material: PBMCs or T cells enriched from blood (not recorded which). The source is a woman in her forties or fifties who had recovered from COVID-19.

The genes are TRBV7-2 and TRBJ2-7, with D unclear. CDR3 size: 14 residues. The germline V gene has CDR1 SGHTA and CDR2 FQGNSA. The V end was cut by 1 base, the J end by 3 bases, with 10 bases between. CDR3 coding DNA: TGTGCCAGCAGCTTAGGGGTAGCCTTCTACGAGCAGTACTTC. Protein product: CASSLGVAFYEQYF.

The CDR3 sequence is CASSYSFQQETQYF. The CDR3 nucleotides are TGTGCCAGCAGTTACTCGTTCCAGCAAGAGACCCAGTACTTC. The chain has TRBV6-6 and TRBJ2-5, with D unresolved. The CDR3 is made up of 14 amino acids. From germline, CDR1 is MNHNY and CDR2 SVGAGI (reference sequence). V was pared by 0 bases and J by 2 bases, with 7 bases between.

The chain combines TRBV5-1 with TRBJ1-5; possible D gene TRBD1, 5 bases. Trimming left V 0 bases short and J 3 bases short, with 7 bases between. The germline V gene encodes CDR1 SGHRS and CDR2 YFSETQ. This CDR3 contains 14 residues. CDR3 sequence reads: CASSLGGVNQPQHF. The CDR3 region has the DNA TGCGCCAGCAGCTTGGGGGGGGTCAATCAGCCCCAGCATTTT.

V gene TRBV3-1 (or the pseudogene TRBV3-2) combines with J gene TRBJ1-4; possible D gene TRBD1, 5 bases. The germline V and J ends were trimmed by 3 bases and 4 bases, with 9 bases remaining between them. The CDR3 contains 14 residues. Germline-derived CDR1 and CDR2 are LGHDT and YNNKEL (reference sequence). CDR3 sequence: CASSQRQSNEKLFF. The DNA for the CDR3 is TGTGCCAGCAGCCAGCGACAGAGTAATGAAAAACTGTTTTTT.

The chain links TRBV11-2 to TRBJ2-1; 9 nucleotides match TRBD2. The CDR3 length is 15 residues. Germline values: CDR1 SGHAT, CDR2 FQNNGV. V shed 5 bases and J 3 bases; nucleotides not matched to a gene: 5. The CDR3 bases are TGTGCCAGCAGCGGTAGCGGGAGTGGCTACAATGAGCAGTTCTTC. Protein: CASSGSGSGYNEQFF.

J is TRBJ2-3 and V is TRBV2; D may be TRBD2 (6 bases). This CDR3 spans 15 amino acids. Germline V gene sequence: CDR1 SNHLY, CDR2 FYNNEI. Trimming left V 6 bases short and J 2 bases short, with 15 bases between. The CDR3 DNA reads TGTGCCAGCAGACGGGAGTGGGCAGCCACAGATACGCAGTATTTT. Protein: CASRREWAATDTQYF.

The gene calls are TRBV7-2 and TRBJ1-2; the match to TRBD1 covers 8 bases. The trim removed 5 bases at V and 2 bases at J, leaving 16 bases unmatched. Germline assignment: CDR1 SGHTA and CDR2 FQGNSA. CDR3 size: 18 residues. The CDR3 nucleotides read TGTGCCAGCAGCGTTCCCGGGACAGGAGAACTATTAAACTATGGCTACACCTTC. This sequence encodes CASSVPGTGELLNYGYTF.

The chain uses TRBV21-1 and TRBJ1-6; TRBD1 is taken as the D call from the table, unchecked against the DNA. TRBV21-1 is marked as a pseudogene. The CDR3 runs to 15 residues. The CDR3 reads CASSGTGFGNSPLHF. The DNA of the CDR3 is TGTGCCAGCAGCGGGACAGGGTTTGGTAATTCACCCCTCCACTTT.

CDR3 region: CAISESRAGGYTF. CDR3 nucleotides: TGTGCCATCAGTGAGTCGAGGGCAGGTGGCTACACCTTC. This sequence joins TRBV10-3 and TRBJ1-2; D remains unclear. The germline V gene encodes CDR1 ENHRY and CDR2 SYGVKD. The CDR3 has 13 residues. V lost 0 bases and J lost 7, with 9 bases in between.

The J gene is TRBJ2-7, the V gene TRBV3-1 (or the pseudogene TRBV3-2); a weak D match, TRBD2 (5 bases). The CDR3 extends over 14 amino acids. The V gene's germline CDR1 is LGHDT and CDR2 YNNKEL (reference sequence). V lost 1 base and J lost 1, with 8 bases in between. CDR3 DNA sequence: TGTGCCAGCAGCCAAGGTGAGGGATCCTACGAGCAGTACTTC. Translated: CASSQGEGSYEQYF.

The DNA for the CDR3 is TGCGCCAGCAGCCAGGACCCGGGAGGCTACACCTTC. This translates into CASSQDPGGYTF. This chain joins TRBV5-1 and TRBJ1-2; D remains unclear. CDR3 length equals 12 residues. Per the germline V gene, CDR1 is SGHRS and CDR2 is YFSETQ. The ends were cut back, 4 bases at V and 8 bases at J, with 12 bases in the middle.

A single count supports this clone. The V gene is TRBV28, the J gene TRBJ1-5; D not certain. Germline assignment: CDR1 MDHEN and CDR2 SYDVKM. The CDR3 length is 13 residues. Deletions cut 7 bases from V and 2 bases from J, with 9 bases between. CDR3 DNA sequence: TGTGCCAGCACCTGGCAGGGCAATCAGCCCCAGCATTTT. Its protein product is CASTWQGNQPQHF.

CDR3 region: CASGLYRGAESYEQYF. The CDR3, as DNA: TGTGCTAGTGGTTTGTATCGGGGGGCTGAATCTTACGAGCAGTACTTC. V is TRBV12-5 and J is TRBJ2-7; weak D call: TRBD2 (7 bases). CDR3 length: 16 residues. Germline CDR1 is LGHNT and CDR2 is FRNRAP. Trimming removed 2 bases at V and 4 bases at J, with 18 bases between.

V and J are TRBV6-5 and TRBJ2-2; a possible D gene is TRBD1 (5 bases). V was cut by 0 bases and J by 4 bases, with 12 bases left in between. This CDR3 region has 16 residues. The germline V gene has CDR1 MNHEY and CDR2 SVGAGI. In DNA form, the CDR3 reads TGTGCCAGCAGTTACTCGTCAGGGTCCAGCACCGGGGAGCTGTTTTTT. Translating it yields CASSYSSGSSTGELFF.

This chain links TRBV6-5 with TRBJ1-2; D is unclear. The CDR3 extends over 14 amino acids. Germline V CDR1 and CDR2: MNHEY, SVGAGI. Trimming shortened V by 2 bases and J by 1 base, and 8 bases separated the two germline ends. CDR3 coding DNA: TGTGCCAGCAGTTACCATCGAGATAACTATGGCTACACCTTC. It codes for CASSYHRDNYGYTF.

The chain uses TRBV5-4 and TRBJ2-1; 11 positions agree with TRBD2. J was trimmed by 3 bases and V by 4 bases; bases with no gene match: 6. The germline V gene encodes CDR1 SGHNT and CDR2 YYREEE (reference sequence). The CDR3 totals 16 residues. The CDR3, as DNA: TGTGCCAGCAGCGCCCGGACTAGCGGGCTCTACAATGAGCAGTTCTTC. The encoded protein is CASSARTSGLYNEQFF.

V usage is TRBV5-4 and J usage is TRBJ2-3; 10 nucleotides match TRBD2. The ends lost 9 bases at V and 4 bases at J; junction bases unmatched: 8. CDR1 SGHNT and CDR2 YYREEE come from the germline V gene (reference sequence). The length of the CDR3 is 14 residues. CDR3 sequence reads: CATSQREGPDTQYF. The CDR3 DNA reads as TGTGCCACCTCCCAGCGGGAGGGCCCAGATACGCAGTATTTT.

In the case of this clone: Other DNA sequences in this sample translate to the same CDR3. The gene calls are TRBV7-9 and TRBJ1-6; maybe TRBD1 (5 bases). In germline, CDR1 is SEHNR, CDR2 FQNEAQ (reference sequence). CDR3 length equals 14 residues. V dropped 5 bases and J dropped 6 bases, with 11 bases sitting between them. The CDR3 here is CASSPDTINSPLHF. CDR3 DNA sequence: TGTGCCAGCAGCCCGGACACCATTAATTCACCCCTCCACTTT.

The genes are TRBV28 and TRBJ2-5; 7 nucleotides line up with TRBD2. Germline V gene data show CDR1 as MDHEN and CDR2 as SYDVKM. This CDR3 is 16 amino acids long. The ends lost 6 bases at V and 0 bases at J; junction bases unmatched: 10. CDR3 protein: CASSPLSGFYQETQYF. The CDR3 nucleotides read TGTGCCAGCAGCCCCCTTAGCGGGTTCTACCAAGAGACCCAGTACTTC.

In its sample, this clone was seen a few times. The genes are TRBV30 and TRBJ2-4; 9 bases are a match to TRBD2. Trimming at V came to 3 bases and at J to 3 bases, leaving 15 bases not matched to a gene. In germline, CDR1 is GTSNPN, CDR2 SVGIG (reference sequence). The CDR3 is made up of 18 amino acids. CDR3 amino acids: CAWREVAGAKLGKNIQYF. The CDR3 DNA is TGTGCCTGGAGAGAGGTAGCGGGAGCCAAACTAGGCAAAAACATTCAGTACTTC.

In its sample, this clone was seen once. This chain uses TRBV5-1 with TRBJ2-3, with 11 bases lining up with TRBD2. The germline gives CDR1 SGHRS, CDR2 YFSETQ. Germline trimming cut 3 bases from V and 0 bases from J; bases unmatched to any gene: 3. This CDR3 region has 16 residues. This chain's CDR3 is CASSSGLAASTDTQYF. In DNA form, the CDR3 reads TGCGCCAGCAGCTCGGGACTAGCGGCAAGCACAGATACGCAGTATTTT.